Described below is a single T cell receptor (beta chain) sequence and its context. This entry is derived from a study of blood T cell repertoires in COVID-19. This table comes from immunoSEQ multiplex PCR, and its TCRdb copy is limited to in-frame clones, with some not included. The sample lists more than 200,000 clones; around four fifths were seen once. Germline-derived CDR1 and CDR2 are SEHNR and FQNEAQ (reference sequence). Trimming left V 1 base short and J 0 bases short, with 9 bases between. The CDR3 length is 15 residues. Sequencing was performed on peripheral blood. This chain connects TRBV7-9 to TRBJ1-1; D is uncertain. The clonotype originates from a woman aged 40 to 50 with active or convalescent COVID-19. The CDR3 here is CASSLEAGLNTEAFF. The CDR3 nucleotides read TGTGCCAGCAGCTTAGAAGCGGGTTTGAACACTGAAGCTTTCTTT.